The 20 T cell receptor beta chains below were found in one sample sequenced in a study of control samples from healthy donors and cancer patients. Repertoires were generated with immunoSEQ multiplex PCR, while TCRdb's copy carries only in-frame clones and drops some. Here the sample spans about 110,000 clones, approximately 84% being singletons. The material sequenced was blood. The receptors here all came from a man between 18 and 35 years old in good health.

The rearrangement links TRBV7-9 to TRBJ1-2, with TRBD1 identical over 8 bases. This CDR3 spans 19 amino acids. The V segment lost 5 bases and the J segment 4 bases; nucleotides outside the gene matches: 21. The V gene's germline CDR1 is SEHNR and CDR2 FQNEAQ (reference sequence). The CDR3 sequence: CASSPSPLFRDRSIYGYTF. The DNA for the CDR3 is TGTGCCAGCAGCCCTAGCCCCCTTTTCCGGGACAGGAGCATCTATGGCTACACCTTC.

The chain recombines TRBV5-5 with TRBJ2-7; 7 nucleotides agree with TRBD1. The CDR3 has 14 amino acids. Trimming took 3 bases from V and 1 from J; bases not matched to a gene: 4. Looked up from germline, CDR1 is SGHKS and CDR2 is YYEKEE (reference sequence). CDR3 bases: TGTGCCAGCAGCTCCTACAGGGGTTCCTACGAGCAGTACGTC. Its translation is CASSSYRGSYEQYV.

The chain combines TRBV6-4 with TRBJ1-1; 7 nucleotides match TRBD1. The CDR3 sequence is 16 residues long. The trim removed 2 bases at V and 0 bases at J, leaving 6 bases unmatched. Germline CDR1 MRHNA, CDR2 SNTAGT. DNA for the CDR3: TGTGCCAGCAGTGACACATTGGGACAGATGAACACTGAAGCTTTCTTT. Encoded protein: CASSDTLGQMNTEAFF.

This clone was seen only once. The chain has TRBV19 and TRBJ1-1, with a tentative D call TRBD1 (5 bases). This CDR3 contains 15 residues. The germline gives CDR1 LNHDA, CDR2 SQIVND (reference sequence). Trimming took off 3 bases at V and 3 bases at J, with 14 bases between the two ends. CDR3 residues: CASSILARGDTEAFF. CDR3 DNA sequence: TGTGCCAGTAGTATCTTAGCAAGGGGCGACACTGAAGCTTTCTTT.

This clone has more than one count but fewer than ten. The CDR3 protein is CASSPRQGPNTEAFF. The CDR3 coding sequence is TGTGCCAGCAGTCCGAGACAGGGACCCAACACTGAAGCTTTCTTT. The rearrangement links TRBV2 to TRBJ1-1, with 7 bases that match TRBD1. Germline CDR1 and CDR2: SNHLY and FYNNEI. Losses at the gene ends were 5 bases for V and 2 bases for J; bases not matched to a gene: 8. This CDR3 comprises 15 residues. The variable domain in full, completed from reference TRBV2 and TRBJ1-1, reads EPEVTQTPSHQVTQMGQEVILRCVPISNHLYFYWYRQILGQKVEFLVSFYNNEISEKSEIFDDQFSVERPDGSNFTLKIRSTKLEDSAMYFCASSPRQGPNTEAFFGQGTRLTVV.

V is TRBV28 and J is TRBJ1-2, with D perhaps matching TRBD1 (5 bases). The ends were cut back, 10 bases at V and 4 bases at J, with 13 bases in the middle. The germline V gene has CDR1 MDHEN and CDR2 SYDVKM. The length of the CDR3 is 12 residues. The CDR3 DNA is TGTGCCACTCTGACAGCTGCCTATGGCTACACCTTC. It yields the protein CATLTAAYGYTF.

The J gene is TRBJ1-4, the V gene TRBV6-5; D is uncertain. Trimming took 6 bases from V and 8 from J, leaving 13 bases between them. The CDR3 has 13 amino acids. The germline gives CDR1 MNHEY, CDR2 SVGAGI. The CDR3: CASSHLNEEKLFF. As DNA, the CDR3 is TGTGCCAGCAGCCACTTAAATGAGGAAAAACTGTTTTTT.

The chain has TRBV19 and TRBJ2-7, with 7 positions matching TRBD1. The CDR3 is made up of 13 amino acids. The trim removed 5 bases at V and 4 bases at J, leaving 5 bases unmatched. Germline lookup yields CDR1 LNHDA and CDR2 SQIVND (reference sequence). The CDR3 DNA reads TGTGCCAGTAGTGAGGGGACAGCGTACGAGCAGTACTTC. It yields the protein CASSEGTAYEQYF. Based on the CDR3 plus reference TRBV19 and TRBJ2-7, the full variable domain is DGGITQSPKYLFRKEGQNVTLSCEQNLNHDAMYWYRQDPGQGLRLIYYSQIVNDFQKGDIAEGYSVSREKKESFPLTVTSAQKNPTAFYLCASSEGTAYEQYFGPGTRLTVT.

The chain combines TRBV6-5 with TRBJ2-7; 7 bases are shared with TRBD1. In germline, CDR1 is MNHEY, CDR2 SVGAGI. V dropped 5 bases and J dropped 0; count of bases not matched to a gene: 7. The CDR3 extends over 15 amino acids. The CDR3 nucleotides are TGTGCCAGCAGTCTCACAGGGGTTAACTCCTACGAGCAGTACTTC. It yields the protein CASSLTGVNSYEQYF.

This chain uses TRBV7-2 with TRBJ1-5, with D perhaps TRBD1 (5 bases). There are 17 residues in the CDR3. The V gene's germline CDR1 is SGHTA and CDR2 FQGNSA. V was shortened by 5 bases and J by 0 bases, with 17 bases between the two germline ends. CDR3 nucleotide sequence: TGTGCCAGCAGCCTCCTCCCTCAGGGATATAGCAATCAGCCCCAGCATTTT. Its protein product is CASSLLPQGYSNQPQHF.

The chain combines TRBV5-1 with TRBJ1-4; D might be TRBD1 (5 bases). V shed 4 bases and J shed 6 bases, with 13 bases lying between them. The germline gives CDR1 SGHRS, CDR2 YFSETQ. CDR3 size: 14 residues. The CDR3 protein is CASSRSGRDEKLFF. CDR3 bases: TGCGCCAGCAGCCGATCAGGGAGGGATGAAAAACTGTTTTTT.

This chain connects TRBV7-2 to TRBJ1-3; D not certain. Trimming took 0 bases from V and 2 from J, leaving 11 bases between them. The CDR3 has 16 residues. Germline V CDR1 and CDR2: SGHTA, FQGNSA. The CDR3: CASSLAWCCPGNTIYF. The CDR3 region has the DNA TGTGCCAGCAGCTTAGCGTGGTGCTGCCCTGGAAACACCATATATTTT. The entire variable domain, with the rest obtained from reference TRBV7-2 and TRBJ1-3, is as follows: GAGVSQSPSNKVTEKGKDVELRCDPISGHTALYWYRQSLGQGLEFLIYFQGNSAPDKSGLPSDRFSAERTGGSVSTLTIQRTQQEDSAVYLCASSLAWCCPGNTIYFGEGSWLTVV.

The rearrangement links TRBV5-4 to TRBJ1-6; a possible D gene is TRBD1 (6 bases). Germline assignment: CDR1 SGHNT and CDR2 YYREEE (reference sequence). This CDR3 spans 17 amino acids. V was clipped by 2 bases and J by 5 bases, with 17 bases between them. The CDR3 spells CASSLTVAGVDNSPLHF. In DNA form, the CDR3 reads TGTGCCAGCAGCTTAACGGTTGCAGGGGTCGATAATTCACCCCTCCACTTT. Together with reference TRBV5-4 and TRBJ1-6, the CDR3 gives the full variable domain: ETGVTQSPTHLIKTRGQQVTLRCSSQSGHNTVSWYQQALGQGPQFIFQYYREEENGRGNFPPRFSGLQFPNYSSELNVNALELDDSALYLCASSLTVAGVDNSPLHFGNGTRLTVT.

The chain joins TRBV29-1 to TRBJ1-2, with unresolved D. The CDR3 sequence is 14 residues long. V lost 7 bases and J lost 3, with 18 bases in between. Germline-derived CDR1 and CDR2 are SQVTM and ANQGSEA. This CDR3 reads CSAGPTDGYYGYTF. As DNA, the CDR3 is TGCAGCGCTGGGCCTACGGACGGATACTATGGCTACACCTTC. Full variable domain (rest looked up from reference TRBV29-1 and TRBJ1-2): SAVISQKPSRDICQRGTSLTIQCQVDSQVTMMFWYRQQPGQSLTLIATANQGSEATYESGFVIDKFPISRPNLTFSTLTVSNMSPEDSSIYLCSAGPTDGYYGYTFGSGTRLTVV.

This clone was observed once. The CDR3, as DNA: TGTGCCAGCAGCCGGACAGTGAACACTGAAGCTTTCTTT. Its protein is CASSRTVNTEAFF. V is TRBV12-3 or TRBV12-4 and J is TRBJ1-1; D possibly corresponds to TRBD1 (6 bases). Between the trimmed V and J ends, which lost 6 bases and 0 bases, there was a span of 8 bases. The CDR3 sequence is 13 residues long.

This chain uses TRBV30 with TRBJ1-2, with 7 bases lining up with TRBD1. Trimming cost V 2 bases and J 4 bases; bases outside gene matches: 4. Germline V gives CDR1 GTSNPN, CDR2 SVGIG (reference sequence). This CDR3 comprises 13 residues. The CDR3 is CAWSRGRIYGYTF. The CDR3, as DNA: TGTGCCTGGAGTAGGGGGCGCATCTATGGCTACACCTTC.

This chain connects TRBV5-8 to TRBJ2-5; the match to TRBD2 covers 13 bases. The CDR3 spans 16 residues. The trim removed 4 bases at V and 1 base at J, leaving 4 bases unmatched. Germline loops: CDR1 SGHTS, CDR2 YDEGEE. The CDR3 sequence: CASSRTSGGLQETQYF. CDR3 in DNA: TGTGCCAGCAGCCGGACTAGCGGGGGCCTCCAAGAGACCCAGTACTTC.

The chain combines TRBV6-2 or TRBV6-3 with TRBJ1-6; D is unclear. CDR1 and CDR2 from the germline V gene are MNHEY and SVGEGT. The CDR3 length is 16 residues. The V gene lost 0 bases and the J gene lost 5 bases, with 11 bases spanning the gap. The CDR3 DNA sequence: TGTGCCAGCAGTTACTCGAGTCAGGTAAATAATTCACCCCTCCACTTT. Amino acids: CASSYSSQVNNSPLHF.

The V and J genes are TRBV27 and TRBJ1-6, with 12 nucleotides matching TRBD1. The CDR3 has 19 residues. Looked up from germline, CDR1 is MNHEY and CDR2 is SMNVEV (reference sequence). The junction had 8 bases not matched to a gene; V was cut back by 2 bases and J by 3 bases. This CDR3 is CASSLEGDRGRVYNSPLHF. The CDR3, as DNA: TGTGCCAGCAGTTTAGAGGGGGACAGGGGGCGCGTCTATAATTCACCCCTCCACTTT.

The chain joins TRBV2 to TRBJ1-4; perhaps TRBD1 as D (6 bases). CDR1 is SNHLY, CDR2 FYNNEI, per germline. The CDR3 contains 16 residues. V was trimmed by 6 bases and J by 6 bases, leaving 20 bases between them. The CDR3, as DNA: TGTGCCAGCAGAGGTCTGACAGGAGATGGGTATGAAAAACTGTTTTTT. It is translated as CASRGLTGDGYEKLFF.